This TCR beta chain is from a study of shared clonotypes between healthy human individuals. Study outcomes and limitations: Large sequencing depth failed to make sorted-subset sequencing complete, rarefaction showed. Around 5% of naive CD4 clonotypes were common to four donors.

Points on this clone: As yet, its antigen is unknown.

CDR1 and CDR2 (germline): LNHDA, SQIVND (reference sequence). The CDR3 loop spans 14 amino acids. The V gene lost 8 bases and the J gene lost 0 bases, with 10 bases spanning the gap. Clones were read by immunoSEQ multiplex PCR, and TCRdb kept only the in-frame ones, dropping some. This table holds some 2,000,000 clones, roughly 94% found once. The receptor comes from a man between 18 and 29 years old in good health. This chain uses TRBV19 with TRBJ1-4, with D possibly TRBD1 on 5 matching bases. The sequenced sample consisted of naive CD4+ T cells sorted from blood. As to subset: CD45RA+ positively selected. As DNA, the CDR3 is TGTGCCAGTGGGACGGATCCAACTAATGAAAAACTGTTTTTT. This translates into CASGTDPTNEKLFF. Full variable domain (remainder filled in from reference TRBV19 and TRBJ1-4): DGGITQSPKYLFRKEGQNVTLSCEQNLNHDAMYWYRQDPGQGLRLIYYSQIVNDFQKGDIAEGYSVSREKKESFPLTVTSAQKNPTAFYLCASGTDPTNEKLFFGSGTQLSVL.